This T cell receptor (beta chain) was documented in a study of OX40 agonist ivuxolimab in advanced cancers. General study results and limits: Clonal expansion in partial responders at 0.1-3.0 mg/kg ranked among the lowest.

Germline V gives CDR1 SGHAT, CDR2 FQNNGV. The CDR3 covers 19 residues. V lost 2 bases to trimming and J lost 9 bases, with 29 bases between them. Concerning this clone itself: Its antigen is unidentified.

Some clones are missing from TCRdb's copy, which holds only in-frame ones; the method was immunoSEQ multiplex PCR. There are 55,000 to 75,000 clones in the sample; just over 85% occur only once, and 0.65% to 0.9% lies in the top ten. This receptor was obtained from an adult with an advanced solid tumor such as melanoma, head and neck, liver or kidney cancer. The sample was CD4+ or CD8+ T cells sorted from blood, taken in a trial of the OX40 agonist ivuxolimab. This chain uses TRBV11-2 with TRBJ2-1; D remains ambiguous. DNA of the CDR3: TGTGCCAGCAGCTTATTTGAGTTTGTTTCGAGGAGCCGAGAGGTTGAGCAGTTCTTC. Translating gives CASSLFEFVSRSREVEQFF. The full variable domain, in which reference TRBV11-2 and TRBJ2-1 provide the parts outside the CDR3, is EAGVAQSPRYKIIEKRQSVAFWCNPISGHATLYWYQQILGQGPKLLIQFQNNGVVDDSQLPKDRFSAERLKGVDSTLKIQPAKLEDSAVYLCASSLFEFVSRSREVEQFFGPGTRLTVL.